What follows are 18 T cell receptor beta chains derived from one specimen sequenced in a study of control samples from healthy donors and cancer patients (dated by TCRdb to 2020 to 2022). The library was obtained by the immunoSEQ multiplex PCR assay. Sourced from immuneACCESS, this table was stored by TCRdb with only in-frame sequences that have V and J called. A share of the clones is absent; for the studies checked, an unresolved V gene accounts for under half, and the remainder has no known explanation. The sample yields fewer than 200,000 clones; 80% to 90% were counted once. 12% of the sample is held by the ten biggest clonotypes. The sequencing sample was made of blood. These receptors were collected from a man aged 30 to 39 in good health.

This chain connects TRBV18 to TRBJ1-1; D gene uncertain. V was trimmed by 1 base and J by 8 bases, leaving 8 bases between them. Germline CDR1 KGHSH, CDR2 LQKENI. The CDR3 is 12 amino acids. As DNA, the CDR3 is TGTGCCAGCTCACCACAGGGATTCGAAGCTTTCTTT. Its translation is CASSPQGFEAFF.

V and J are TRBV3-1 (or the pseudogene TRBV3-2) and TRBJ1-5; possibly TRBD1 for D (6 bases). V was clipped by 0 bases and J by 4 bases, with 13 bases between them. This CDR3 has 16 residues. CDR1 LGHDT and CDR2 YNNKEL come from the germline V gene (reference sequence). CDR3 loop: CASSQDLGGRNQPQHF. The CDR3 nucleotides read TGTGCCAGCAGCCAAGATCTGGGGGGCAGGAATCAGCCCCAGCATTTT.

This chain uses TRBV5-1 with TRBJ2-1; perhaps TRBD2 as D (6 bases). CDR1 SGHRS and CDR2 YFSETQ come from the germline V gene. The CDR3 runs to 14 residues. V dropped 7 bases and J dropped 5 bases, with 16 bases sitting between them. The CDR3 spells CASAIFRLDNEQFF. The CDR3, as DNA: TGCGCCAGCGCCATCTTCCGACTAGACAATGAGCAGTTCTTC.

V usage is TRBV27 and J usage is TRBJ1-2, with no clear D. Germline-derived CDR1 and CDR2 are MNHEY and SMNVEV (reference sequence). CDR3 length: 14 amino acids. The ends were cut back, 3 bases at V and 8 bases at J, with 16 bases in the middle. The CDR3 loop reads CASSFRTSSGGYTF. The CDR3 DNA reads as TGTGCCAGCAGTTTCCGGACCTCATCGGGGGGCTACACCTTC.

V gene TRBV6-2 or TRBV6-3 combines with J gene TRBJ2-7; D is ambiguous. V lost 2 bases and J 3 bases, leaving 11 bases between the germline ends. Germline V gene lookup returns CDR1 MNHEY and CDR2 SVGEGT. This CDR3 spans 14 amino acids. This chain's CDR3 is CASSYPFDDYEQYF. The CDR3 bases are TGTGCCAGCAGTTACCCCTTCGACGACTACGAGCAGTACTTC.

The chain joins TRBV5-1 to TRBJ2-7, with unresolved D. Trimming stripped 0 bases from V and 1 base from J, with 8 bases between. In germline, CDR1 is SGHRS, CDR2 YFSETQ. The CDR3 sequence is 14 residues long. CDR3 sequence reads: CASSLEFSSYEQYF. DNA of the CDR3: TGCGCCAGCAGCTTGGAATTTAGTTCCTACGAGCAGTACTTC. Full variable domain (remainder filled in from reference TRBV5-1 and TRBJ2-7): KAGVTQTPRYLIKTRGQQVTLSCSPISGHRSVSWYQQTPGQGLQFLFEYFSETQRNKGNFPGRFSGRQFSNSRSEMNVSTLELGDSALYLCASSLEFSSYEQYFGPGTRLTVT.

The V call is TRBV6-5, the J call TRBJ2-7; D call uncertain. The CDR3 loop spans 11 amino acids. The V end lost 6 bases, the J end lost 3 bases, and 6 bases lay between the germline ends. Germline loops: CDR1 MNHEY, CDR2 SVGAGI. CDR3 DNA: TGTGCCAGCAGGGGGAACTACGAGCAGTACTTC. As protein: CASRGNYEQYF.

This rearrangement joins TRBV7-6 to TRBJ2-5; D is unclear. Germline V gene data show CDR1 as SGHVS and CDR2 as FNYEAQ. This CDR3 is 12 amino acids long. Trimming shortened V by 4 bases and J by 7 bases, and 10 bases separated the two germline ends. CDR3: CASSSGVGTQYF. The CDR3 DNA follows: TGTGCCAGCAGCTCCGGAGTGGGGACCCAGTACTTC.

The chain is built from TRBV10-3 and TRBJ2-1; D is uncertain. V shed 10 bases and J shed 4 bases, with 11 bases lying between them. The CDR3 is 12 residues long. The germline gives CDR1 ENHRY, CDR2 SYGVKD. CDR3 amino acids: CATGPTYNEQFF. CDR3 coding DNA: TGTGCCACAGGCCCTACTTACAATGAGCAGTTCTTC.

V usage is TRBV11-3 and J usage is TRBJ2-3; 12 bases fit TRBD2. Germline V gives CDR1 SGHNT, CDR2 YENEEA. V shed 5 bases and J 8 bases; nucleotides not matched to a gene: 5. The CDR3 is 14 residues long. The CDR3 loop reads CASSQTSGSGTQYF. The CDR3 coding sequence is TGTGCCAGCAGCCAGACTAGCGGGAGTGGTACGCAGTATTTT.

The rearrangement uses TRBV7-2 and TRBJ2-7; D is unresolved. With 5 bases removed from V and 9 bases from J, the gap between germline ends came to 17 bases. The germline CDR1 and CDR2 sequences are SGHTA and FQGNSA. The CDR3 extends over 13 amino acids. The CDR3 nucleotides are TGTGCCAGCAGCCTACTGCCGGTCCAAGGGCAGTACTTC. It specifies CASSLLPVQGQYF.

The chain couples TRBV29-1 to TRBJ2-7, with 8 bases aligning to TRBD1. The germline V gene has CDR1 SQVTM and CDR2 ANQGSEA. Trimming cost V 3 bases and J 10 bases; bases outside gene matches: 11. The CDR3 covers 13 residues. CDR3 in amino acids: CSVDDRDRRNQYF. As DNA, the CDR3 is TGCAGCGTTGATGACCGGGACAGGAGAAATCAGTACTTC.

CDR3 nucleotide sequence: TGTGCCAGCAGTTCAGACGACAAGGCCTACGAGCAGTACTTC. It specifies CASSSDDKAYEQYF. The gene calls are TRBV27 and TRBJ2-7; no reliable D call. V lost 4 bases and J lost 2, with 12 bases in between. CDR1 MNHEY and CDR2 SMNVEV come from the germline V gene (reference sequence). The CDR3 has 14 amino acids.

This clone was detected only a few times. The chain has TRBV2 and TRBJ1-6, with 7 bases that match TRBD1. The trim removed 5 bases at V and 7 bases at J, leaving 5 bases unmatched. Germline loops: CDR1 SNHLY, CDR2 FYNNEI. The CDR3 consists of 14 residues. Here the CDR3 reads CASSKGQQNSPLHF. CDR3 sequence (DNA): TGTGCCAGCAGTAAGGGACAGCAGAATTCACCCCTCCACTTT.

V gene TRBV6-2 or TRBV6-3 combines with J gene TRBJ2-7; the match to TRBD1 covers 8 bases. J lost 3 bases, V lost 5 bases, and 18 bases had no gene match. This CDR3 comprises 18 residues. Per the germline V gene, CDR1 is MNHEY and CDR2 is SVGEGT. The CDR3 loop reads CASSKSRGRTSTHYEQYF. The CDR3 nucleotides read TGTGCCAGCAGTAAATCCAGGGGGCGAACTTCGACTCACTACGAGCAGTACTTC.

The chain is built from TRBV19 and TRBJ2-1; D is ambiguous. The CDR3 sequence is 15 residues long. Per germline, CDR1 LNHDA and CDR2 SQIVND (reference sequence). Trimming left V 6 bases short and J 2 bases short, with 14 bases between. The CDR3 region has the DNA TGTGCCAGTAGAAGTTGGCAGACAACCTACAATGAGCAGTTCTTC. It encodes CASRSWQTTYNEQFF.

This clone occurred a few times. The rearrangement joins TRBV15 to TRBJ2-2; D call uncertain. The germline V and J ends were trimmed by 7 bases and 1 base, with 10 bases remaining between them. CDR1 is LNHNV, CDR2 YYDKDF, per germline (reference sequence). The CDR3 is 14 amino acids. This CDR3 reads CATTPDQNTGELFF. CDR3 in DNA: TGTGCCACCACCCCCGACCAGAACACCGGGGAGCTGTTTTTT.

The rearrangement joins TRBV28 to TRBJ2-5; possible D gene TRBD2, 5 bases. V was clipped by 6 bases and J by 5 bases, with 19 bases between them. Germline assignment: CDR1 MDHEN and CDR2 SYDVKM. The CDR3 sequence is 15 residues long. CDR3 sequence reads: CASSPAGRTLETQYF. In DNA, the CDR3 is TGTGCCAGCAGCCCGGCTGGAAGGACTTTGGAGACCCAGTACTTC.